These 23 T cell receptor beta chains share one sample of origin, sequenced in a study of T cell responses to AZD1222 COVID-19 vaccine. Generated by immunoSEQ multiplex PCR, the TCRdb table keeps only in-frame clones and is missing some. In the table there are 150,000 to 200,000 clones, about 94% of which are singletons. The source material was peripheral blood, sampled on day 0 of AZD1222 vaccination. These receptors came from an adult in good health.

V gene TRBV6-4 combines with J gene TRBJ1-2, with D maybe TRBD1 (5 bases). The V end was cut by 0 bases, the J end by 8 bases, with 13 bases between. CDR3 length equals 14 residues. The V gene's germline CDR1 is MRHNA and CDR2 SNTAGT. DNA for the CDR3: TGTGCCAGCAGTGACTCGATTCAGGGAAAAGGCTACACCTTC. It specifies CASSDSIQGKGYTF.

The chain joins TRBV24-1 to TRBJ1-5; perhaps TRBD1 as D (5 bases). This CDR3 is 14 amino acids long. Germline values: CDR1 KGHDR, CDR2 SFDVKD. V was trimmed by 7 bases and J by 1 base, leaving 10 bases between them. CDR3 coding DNA: TGTGCCACCAGCCCGAGGGACAGCAATCAGCCCCAGCATTTT. Translating gives CATSPRDSNQPQHF.

J is TRBJ1-1 and V is TRBV10-3, with D perhaps matching TRBD1 (5 bases). The CDR3 covers 14 residues. V dropped 7 bases and J dropped 4 bases, with 16 bases sitting between them. The germline V gene encodes CDR1 ENHRY and CDR2 SYGVKD. The CDR3 nucleotides are TGTGCCATCACGCGGGGCGGCCCGATCACTGAAGCTTTCTTT. Its translation: CAITRGGPITEAFF.

The chain has TRBV5-8 and TRBJ1-5; tentatively, D is TRBD1 (5 bases). Deletions cut 3 bases from V and 5 bases from J, with 12 bases between. Germline assignment: CDR1 SGHTS and CDR2 YDEGEE. The CDR3 consists of 14 residues. CDR3 bases: TGTGCCAGCAGCTGGCCAGGGTCCTATCAGCCCCAGCATTTT. Translating it yields CASSWPGSYQPQHF. The complete variable domain, with remaining parts taken from reference TRBV5-8 and TRBJ1-5, reads EAGVTQSPTHLIKTRGQQATLRCSPISGHTSVYWYQQALGLGLQFLLWYDEGEERNRGNFPPRFSGRQFPNYSSELNVNALELEDSALYLCASSWPGSYQPQHFGDGTRLSIL.

The chain combines TRBV28 with TRBJ2-3; D may correspond to TRBD1 or TRBD2 (5 bases each). CDR3 size: 13 residues. Trimming removed 6 bases from V and 10 bases from J, with 17 bases in between. Germline CDR1 is MDHEN and CDR2 is SYDVKM. In DNA, the CDR3 is TGTGCCAGCAGGTCCGGCTTGGGGGATGCGCAGTATTTT. It yields the protein CASRSGLGDAQYF.

The chain recombines TRBV15 with TRBJ2-7, with 9 nucleotides matching TRBD1. V trimming: 4 bases; J trimming: 3 bases; junction bases outside the gene matches: 10. Germline CDR1 reads LNHNV; CDR2 reads YYDKDF (reference sequence). The CDR3 loop spans 16 amino acids. The CDR3 DNA follows: TGTGCCACCAGCATTAGGTCCGCGGGACAGGGCTACGAGCAGTACTTC. This codes for CATSIRSAGQGYEQYF. The full variable domain, in which reference TRBV15 and TRBJ2-7 provide the parts outside the CDR3, is DAMVIQNPRYQVTQFGKPVTLSCSQTLNHNVMYWYQQKSSQAPKLLFHYYDKDFNNEADTPDNFQSRRPNTSFCFLDIRSPGLGDTAMYLCATSIRSAGQGYEQYFGPGTRLTVT.

The CDR3 sequence: CASSEDFYEQFF. DNA for the CDR3: TGTGCCAGCAGCGAGGACTTTTATGAGCAGTTCTTC. The chain couples TRBV9 to TRBJ2-1, with D possibly being TRBD2 (5 bases). V gave up 3 bases and J gave up 8 bases, with 9 bases separating them. CDR1 is SGDLS, CDR2 YYNGEE, per germline. The CDR3 length is 12 residues.

The chain recombines TRBV5-6 with TRBJ1-5; D gene uncertain. The V gene lost 0 bases and the J gene lost 3 bases, with 13 bases spanning the gap. CDR1 SGHDT and CDR2 YYEEEE come from the germline V gene. This CDR3 spans 16 amino acids. CDR3 in amino acids: CASSLGTGTPNQPQHF. The CDR3 coding sequence is TGTGCCAGCAGCTTGGGAACGGGAACCCCCAATCAGCCCCAGCATTTT.

This rearrangement joins TRBV3-1 (or the pseudogene TRBV3-2) to TRBJ1-2; 8 nucleotides line up with TRBD1. The CDR3 loop spans 16 amino acids. Germline V gene lookup returns CDR1 LGHDT and CDR2 YNNKEL (reference sequence). With 0 bases clipped from V and 8 bases from J, the junction kept 11 bases outside the gene matches. The chain's CDR3 is CASSQEQPGGAKGYTF. The CDR3 DNA is TGTGCCAGCAGCCAAGAGCAACCAGGGGGCGCTAAGGGCTACACCTTC.

The V and J genes are TRBV28 and TRBJ2-7; 8 bases fit TRBD1. The trim removed 5 bases at V and 4 bases at J, leaving 13 bases unmatched. The CDR3 totals 16 residues. Germline assignment: CDR1 MDHEN and CDR2 SYDVKM. The CDR3 here is CASSMGRGLRFYEQYF. As DNA, the CDR3 is TGTGCCAGCAGTATGGGCAGGGGGCTAAGGTTTTACGAGCAGTACTTC.

This chain joins TRBV10-3 and TRBJ2-3, with 10 nucleotides matching TRBD2. The ends lost 10 bases at V and 2 bases at J; junction bases unmatched: 3. There are 13 residues in the CDR3. Germline assignment: CDR1 ENHRY and CDR2 SYGVKD. The CDR3 protein is CATGTSVTDTQYF. As DNA, the CDR3 is TGTGCCACCGGGACTAGCGTCACAGATACGCAGTATTTT.

This rearrangement joins TRBV7-2 to TRBJ1-4; possible D gene TRBD1, 6 bases. In germline, CDR1 is SGHTA, CDR2 FQGNSA. This CDR3 has 14 amino acids. Trimming removed 3 bases from V and 6 bases from J, with 11 bases in between. The CDR3 sequence is CASSLGGLYEKLFF. The CDR3 DNA sequence: TGTGCCAGCAGCTTGGGGGGCTTATATGAAAAACTGTTTTTT.

Details on this clone: The same CDR3 arises from other DNA sequences in this sample as well. This chain joins TRBV6-5 and TRBJ1-1; no firm D call. Trimming left V 3 bases short and J 1 base short, with 6 bases between. The CDR3 consists of 13 residues. From germline, CDR1 is MNHEY and CDR2 SVGAGI. CDR3 sequence: CASSYLKNTEAFF. The CDR3 coding sequence is TGTGCCAGCAGTTATCTCAAGAACACTGAAGCTTTCTTT.

The chain joins TRBV2 to TRBJ1-4, with unresolved D. CDR3 length: 16 amino acids. CDR1 is SNHLY, CDR2 FYNNEI, per germline. V lost 1 base and J lost 5, with 14 bases in between. The CDR3 sequence is CASSEVGYTPNEKLFF. The CDR3 nucleotides read TGTGCCAGCAGTGAAGTGGGTTACACCCCCAATGAAAAACTGTTTTTT.

This clone appeared once. The chain recombines TRBV19 with TRBJ2-1, with 11 bases lining up with TRBD2. The V and J ends lost 6 bases and 5 bases, in that order; junction bases with no gene match: 9. Germline CDR1 is LNHDA and CDR2 is SQIVND (reference sequence). This CDR3 is built from 16 residues. DNA of the CDR3: TGTGCCAGTAGAGCGGTAGCGGGAGGGCCCCACAATGAGCAGTTCTTC. Translated: CASRAVAGGPHNEQFF.

The chain carries TRBV27 and TRBJ2-7; 8 bases fit TRBD2. This CDR3 region has 15 residues. Germline V gives CDR1 MNHEY, CDR2 SMNVEV (reference sequence). The V gene end was trimmed by 5 bases and the J gene end by 1 base; junction bases not matched to a gene: 7. CDR3 nucleotide sequence: TGTGCCAGCAGTCCCGGGAGGGCGCGATCCTACGAGCAGTACTTC. It yields the protein CASSPGRARSYEQYF.

V and J are TRBV28 and TRBJ1-2; unclear D gene. Looked up from germline, CDR1 is MDHEN and CDR2 is SYDVKM. V was clipped by 7 bases and J by 5 bases, with 5 bases between them. This CDR3 spans 10 amino acids. For the CDR3, the DNA is TGTGCCAGCAAAGGATATGGCTACACCTTC. The encoded protein is CASKGYGYTF.

This clone has only one observation. This sequence joins TRBV19 and TRBJ2-1; D unclear. With 6 bases removed from V and 4 bases from J, the gap between germline ends came to 10 bases. The germline CDR1 and CDR2 sequences are LNHDA and SQIVND (reference sequence). There are 13 residues in the CDR3. The CDR3 loop reads CASRKQKYNEQFF. DNA of the CDR3: TGTGCCAGTAGAAAACAGAAGTACAATGAGCAGTTCTTC.

The J gene is TRBJ2-1, the V gene TRBV19, with D possibly matching TRBD2 (6 bases). Looked up from germline, CDR1 is LNHDA and CDR2 is SQIVND (reference sequence). The CDR3 contains 17 residues. Trimming shortened V by 2 bases and J by 0 bases, and 14 bases separated the two germline ends. CDR3 in DNA: TGTGCCAGTAGTATATCGAGACTAGAGAGCTCCTACAATGAGCAGTTCTTC. This sequence encodes CASSISRLESSYNEQFF.

The chain couples TRBV11-3 to TRBJ2-3, with D tentatively TRBD2 (6 bases). V lost 4 bases and J lost 5, with 16 bases in between. The length of the CDR3 is 15 residues. CDR1 is SGHNT, CDR2 YENEEA, per germline. The CDR3 region has the DNA TGTGCCAGCAGCTCCCACGCCGCGACTAGAGATACGCAGTATTTT. Amino acids: CASSSHAATRDTQYF.

The genes are TRBV7-2 and TRBJ2-7, with a tentative D call TRBD2 (5 bases). Germline V gene sequence: CDR1 SGHTA, CDR2 FQGNSA. The CDR3 extends over 13 amino acids. V lost 0 bases and J 7 bases, leaving 10 bases between the germline ends. CDR3 region: CASSLAGVIEQYF. The CDR3 DNA follows: TGTGCCAGCAGCTTAGCGGGAGTCATTGAGCAGTACTTC.

The chain couples TRBV7-9 to TRBJ1-5; no reliable D call. The germline V gene has CDR1 SEHNR and CDR2 FQNEAQ (reference sequence). The ends were cut back, 1 base at V and 1 base at J, with 11 bases in the middle. The CDR3 extends over 16 amino acids. CDR3 in DNA: TGTGCCAGCAGCTTAGGGACTGCAGCAAGCAATCAGCCCCAGCATTTT. Encoded protein: CASSLGTAASNQPQHF.

CDR3 DNA: TGCGCCAGCAGCTTGGAAGGGCGTTGGGAGCAGTTCTTC. This codes for CASSLEGRWEQFF. This sequence joins TRBV5-1 and TRBJ2-1; D gene uncertain. The CDR3 loop spans 13 amino acids. Trimming cost V 0 bases and J 10 bases, with 11 bases left between them. Germline values: CDR1 SGHRS, CDR2 YFSETQ.